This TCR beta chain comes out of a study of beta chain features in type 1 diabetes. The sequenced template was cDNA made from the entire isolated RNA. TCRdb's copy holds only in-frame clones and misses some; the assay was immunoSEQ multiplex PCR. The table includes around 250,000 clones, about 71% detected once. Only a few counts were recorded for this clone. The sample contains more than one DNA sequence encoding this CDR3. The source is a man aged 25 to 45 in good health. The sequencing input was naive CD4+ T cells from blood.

CDR3 coding DNA: TGTGCCTGGAGTGTTCGAGATACGCAGTATTTT. This translates into CAWSVRDTQYF. The chain carries TRBV30 and TRBJ2-3, with D uncertain. Per the germline V gene, CDR1 is GTSNPN and CDR2 is SVGIG (reference sequence). The CDR3 spans 11 residues. Trimming stripped 0 bases from V and 5 bases from J, with 3 bases between.